The entry below describes one T cell receptor (beta chain). This specimen comes from a study of blood T cell repertoires in COVID-19. For the study at large: COVID-19 samples, acute and convalescent, were from the United States, Italy and Spain.

From germline, CDR1 is SNHLY and CDR2 FYNNEI. J lost 3 bases, V lost 1 base, and 8 bases had no gene match. CDR3 length: 16 amino acids. The study drew participants aged about 18 to 95 years from about two dozen US areas. Profiling relied on immunoSEQ multiplex PCR, and the TCRdb table lists in-frame clones only, not all of them. The sample has about 200,000 clones, about 85% seen once. Sequences were obtained from PBMCs or T cells enriched from blood (not recorded which). This receptor was taken from a man between 35 and 55 years old who had recovered from COVID-19. The chain uses TRBV2 and TRBJ2-7; TRBD2 agrees at 8 bases. The CDR3 DNA reads as TGTGCCAGCAGTGAAGGTGGGGCGGGAGGTATCTACGAGCAGTACTTC. Translated: CASSEGGAGGIYEQYF.